This note documents a single TCR beta chain sequence. The sample holds many counts of this clonotype. Its antigen remains unidentified. It has no much larger one-base neighbor in the sample; base qualities were not kept. Per the publication, the treatment or condition label means: live attenuated yellow fever vaccine strain. Two biological replicates of bulk PBMCs were collected at each blood-draw timepoint. PBMCs were isolated from peripheral blood using a standard Ficoll-Paque protocol. TriZol was used to extract RNA from bulk PBMCs, CD4 and CD8 fractions, and dextramer-positive and dextramer-negative fractions. Germline trimming: 6 bases from V, 7 bases from J; junction bases outside gene matches: 6. The CDR3 numbers 13 residues from cysteine through phenylalanine. Left in the record is the CDR3 DNA by itself, 39 bases read in frame from the first base. The germline V gene specifies MNHEY as CDR1 and SVGEGT as CDR2.

The data were obtained in a study of T cells after yellow fever vaccination (dated by TCRdb to about 2019). About the study as a whole: The SMART-Seq v4 Ultra Low Input RNA kit was used to prepare libraries from fractions with low cell numbers. Bulk TCR alpha and beta repertoires were sequenced longitudinally to track T-cell clones before and after primary and booster YFV17D yellow fever vaccination. Two healthy male donors, one aged 18 to 30 and one aged 30 to 40 years, were included in the cohort. Blood was collected at multiple timepoints before and after primary and secondary immunization, and bulk PBMC replicates and cell subsets were isolated. The paper as a whole reports these results and caveats: Because only a couple of donors were included in the study, the extent to which the findings can be generalized is limited. The secondary T-cell response was weaker than the primary response but faster, peaking on day 5 instead of day 15. Because abundant contaminating clonotypes from the bulk population could be contained in FACS-sorted repertoires, computational filtering was required. A small share of clonotypes was detected in both CD4 and CD8 compartments, with the overlap likely arising from convergent recombination. Most clones expanded after primary vaccination (around 96% of CD4 and about 85% of CD8) were re-detected after the booster, suggesting that broad memory maintenance occurred.

Reads for this sample came from an Illumina NovaSeq 6000. TCR cDNA was synthesized by 5'RACE template switching, through which a universal primer site and unique molecular identifiers were introduced. Priming for cDNA synthesis came from both the TCR alpha and TCR beta constant segments. Two PCR steps were used to amplify libraries, with sample barcodes and sequencing adapters being added in the second step. Libraries were sequenced on Illumina HiSeq 2500 (2x100 bp) or NovaSeq (2x150 bp). The source study handled its data this way. MIGEC handled demultiplexing of reads and collapsing into UMI consensus sequences, while MiXCR performed V(D)J alignment. Vaccine-responding clonotypes were defined with edgeR using replicate PBMC samples, requiring FDR below 0.01 and a log2 fold change above 5 up to day 15. Each bulk clonotype received a CD4 or CD8 identity based on whether the sequenced CD4 or CD8 repertoire contained that clonotype at higher abundance. The public reads were reprocessed in TCRdb via fastp at Q25 and MiXCR, keeping in-frame beta chains. A single entry per CDR3 protein holds the most common genes and DNA from its merged rows. These V and J calls originate from TCRdb's pipeline instead of the authors' own analysis. In this sample the table shows hundreds of thousands of distinct CDR3 sequences, more than 3% of which occur a single time. The ten largest clonotypes hold roughly a quarter of the sample.

The chain is encoded by TRBV6-2 or TRBV6-3 joined to TRBJ2-1; 7 middle bases align to TRBD2. The sequence was collected from a man aged 18 to 29 who received the YFV17D yellow fever vaccine. This sample comprised PBMCs, obtained on the day of the yellow fever booster vaccination. The nucleotide sequence reads as follows: TGTGCCAGCAGCCGGACTAGTGAGAATGAGCAGTTCTTC. Translated, it reads CASSRTSENEQFF.